One and the same sample provided the 5 T cell receptor beta chains below, sequenced in a study of T cells expressing NK-cell markers. TCRdb reprocessed the 5' RACE reads and keeps a single row for each CDR3 protein, giving no DNA. The table counts approximately 440,000 distinct CDR3 sequences; 1.4% to 1.5% lies in the top ten. Input material: blood T cells: a sorted CD56 or NKG2C T cell subset, CD4+ or CD8+ T cells, or bulk PBMC T cells (not recorded which). Receptors were obtained from a woman in her forties or fifties in good health.

The chain uses TRBV7-9 and TRBJ1-2. CDR3 length: 14 residues. Per the germline V gene, CDR1 is SEHNR and CDR2 is FQNEAQ (reference sequence). The CDR3: CASSLEVLGYGYTF. Full variable domain (remainder filled in from reference TRBV7-9 and TRBJ1-2): DTGVSQNPRHKITKRGQNVTFRCDPISEHNRLYWYRQTLGQGPEFLTYFQNEAQLEKSRLLSDRFSAERPKGSFSTLEIQRTEQGDSAMYLCASSLEVLGYGYTFGSGTRLTVV.

V usage is TRBV4-2 and J usage is TRBJ2-2; TCRdb reports TRBD2, a call that lacks DNA to check it against. The CDR3 runs to 16 residues. Germline assignment: CDR1 LGHNA and CDR2 YNFKEQ. The CDR3 sequence is CASSHIAGEGTGELFF.

The CDR3 region is CASSLGLAAQETQYF. The V gene is TRBV5-1, the J gene TRBJ2-5; TCRdb lists TRBD2, though no DNA is available to test this call. The CDR3 is 15 residues long. Germline CDR1 is SGHRS and CDR2 is YFSETQ.

This sequence joins TRBV7-2 and TRBJ1-3. Germline values: CDR1 SGHTA, CDR2 FQGNSA. This CDR3 has 12 residues. The CDR3 reads CASSRSGDTIYF.

The rearrangement joins TRBV14 to TRBJ2-2; there is no DNA to check the TCRdb D call of TRBD1. Looked up from germline, CDR1 is SGHDN and CDR2 is FVKESK. This CDR3 is 14 amino acids long. This CDR3 reads CASSQNRGPGELFF.